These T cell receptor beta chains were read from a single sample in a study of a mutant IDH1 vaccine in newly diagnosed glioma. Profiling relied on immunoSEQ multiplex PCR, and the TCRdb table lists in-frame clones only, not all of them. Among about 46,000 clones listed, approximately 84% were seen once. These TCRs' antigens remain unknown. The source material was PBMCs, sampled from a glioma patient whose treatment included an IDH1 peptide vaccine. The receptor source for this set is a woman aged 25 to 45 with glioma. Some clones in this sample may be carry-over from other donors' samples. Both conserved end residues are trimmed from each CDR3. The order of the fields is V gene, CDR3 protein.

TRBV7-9	ASSSGTDTQY
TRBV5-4	ASSLGGTSGLGEQY
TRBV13	ASSFRRTDTQY
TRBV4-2	ASSQGGGGQPQH
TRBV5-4	ASTSGGGRGVGNEQF
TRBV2	ASSPGQAYQPQH
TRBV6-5	ASSRGQQHFYEQY
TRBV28	ASTSSGSPTGELF
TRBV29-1	SVPGQGNYGYT
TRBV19	ATHPTASSGNTIY
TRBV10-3	AISVTGGEAYGYT
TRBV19	ASSPRQARDTEAF
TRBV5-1	ASSEGQGHGYT
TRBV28	ASRNDDRHYGYT
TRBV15	ATSAGTNYEQY
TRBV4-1	ASSQDGEGEGNTIY
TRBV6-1	ASSENRYEQY
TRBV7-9	ASSLGGRAWEQF
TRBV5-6	ASSFGRDTDTQY
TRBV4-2	ASSQTSGSSYEQY
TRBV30	AWTSGRALGTDTQY
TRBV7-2	ASSSSPGSSYEQY
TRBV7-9	ASSLGGGVTDTQY
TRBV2	ASSEFASGELF
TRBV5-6	ASSPAGKETQY
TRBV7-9	ASSLGWGLATEAF
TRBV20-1	SAGRDQPQH
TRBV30	AWSQGSNQPQH
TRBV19	ASRGISGNTGELF
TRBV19	ATGTGQATNYGYT
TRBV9	ASSVYSSNEKLF
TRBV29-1	SVVGQGGETQY
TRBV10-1	ASRPAGGPDEQY
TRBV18	ASSPPTWGSTEAF
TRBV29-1	SVDGQSYGYT
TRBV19	ASSARTSGYNEQF
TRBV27	ASTPAGGPDQETQY
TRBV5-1	ASRDEGQISGRDPNEQF
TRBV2	ASRDRGRVGYT
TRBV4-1	ASSPATGLSYEQY
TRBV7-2	ASSLGRQAF